The clone carrying this TCR beta chain was detected only once. The target antigen is unknown. This sample was taken from a study of T cell responses to AZD1222 COVID-19 vaccine. Study-wide results and limits: Regions 160-218 and 743-854 held dominance among vaccine-associated CD4 TCRs, which spanned spike.

Measured with immunoSEQ multiplex PCR; TCRdb has only the in-frame clones, and not every one. Here the sample spans 100,000 to 150,000 clones, just over 85% being singletons. The germline V gene has CDR1 SGHRS and CDR2 YFSETQ. This CDR3 is built from 15 residues. Trimming at V came to 4 bases and at J to 0 bases, leaving 2 bases not matched to a gene. The chain is built from TRBV5-1 and TRBJ1-1; 11 bases are shared with TRBD1. The sample consisted of peripheral blood, taken on day 0 of AZD1222 vaccination. This receptor was taken from an adult in good health. CDR3 nucleotides: TGCGCCAGCAGCACGGGACAGGGGGTGAACACTGAAGCTTTCTTT. This translates into CASSTGQGVNTEAFF.